The 21 T cell receptor beta chains reported below all come from one sample, sequenced in a study of blood T cell repertoires in COVID-19. This table comes from immunoSEQ multiplex PCR, and its TCRdb copy is limited to in-frame clones, with some not included. The sample contains about 310,000 clones, around 87% of which appear only once. Sequenced material: peripheral blood. These receptors originate from a man in his fifties with active or convalescent COVID-19.

The rearrangement joins TRBV24-1 to TRBJ2-1; TRBD2 aligns across 8 bases. This CDR3 is 16 amino acids long. Germline lookup yields CDR1 KGHDR and CDR2 SFDVKD. With V trimmed by 3 bases and J by 2 bases, 5 bases remained unmatched. The CDR3 region has the DNA TGTGCCACCAGTGATCGGGCGGGGGGTGCCTACAATGAGCAGTTCTTC. Residues: CATSDRAGGAYNEQFF.

The chain has TRBV29-1 and TRBJ2-1, with TRBD2 identical over 8 bases. This CDR3 contains 15 residues. Germline-derived CDR1 and CDR2 are SQVTM and ANQGSEA. The trim removed 5 bases at V and 6 bases at J, leaving 12 bases unmatched. CDR3 amino acids: CSVPERGGGSNEQFF. CDR3 bases: TGCAGCGTTCCCGAACGGGGCGGGGGGAGCAATGAGCAGTTCTTC.

This clone was counted a few times. The rearrangement uses TRBV2 and TRBJ2-7; tentative D call: TRBD1 (5 bases). CDR3 length: 14 amino acids. V lost 5 bases and J 2 bases, leaving 13 bases between the germline ends. Germline CDR1 reads SNHLY; CDR2 reads FYNNEI. The CDR3 reads CASSSRVATYEQYF. CDR3 sequence (DNA): TGTGCCAGCAGTAGCAGGGTCGCCACCTACGAGCAGTACTTC.

This sequence joins TRBV2 and TRBJ1-1; 10 bases are a match to TRBD1. CDR3 length: 13 amino acids. The junction had 3 bases not matched to a gene; V was cut back by 7 bases and J by 4 bases. Germline V gene data show CDR1 as SNHLY and CDR2 as FYNNEI. This CDR3 is CASKDRGVTEAFF. CDR3 DNA sequence: TGTGCCAGCAAGGACAGGGGGGTCACTGAAGCTTTCTTT.

The V call is TRBV19, the J call TRBJ2-7, with D maybe TRBD1 (6 bases). The CDR3 covers 13 residues. The germline CDR1 and CDR2 sequences are LNHDA and SQIVND (reference sequence). V lost 8 bases, J lost 6 bases, and 17 bases lay in between. CDR3 in amino acids: CASAPQGGFEQYF. CDR3 nucleotide sequence: TGTGCCAGTGCCCCCCAAGGGGGATTCGAGCAGTACTTC.

On this clone: The limits of the CDR3 on the DNA are not certain, so only TCRdb's listed CDR3 is given. CDR3 sequence reads: CASSVASGQGQPQHF. The rearrangement uses TRBV9 and TRBJ1-5; TRBD1 is the table's D call, not checked against the DNA. CDR1 SGDLS and CDR2 YYNGEE come from the germline V gene. With termini counted, the CDR3 has 15 amino acids.

The V and J genes are TRBV7-3 and TRBJ2-7; D is uncertain. V was clipped by 0 bases and J by 7 bases, with 10 bases between them. CDR3 length equals 13 residues. Per germline, CDR1 SGHTA and CDR2 FQGTGA. The CDR3 nucleotides are TGTGCCAGCAGCTTAACCTTACACGGGGAGCAGTACTTC. Residues: CASSLTLHGEQYF. The variable domain in full, completed from reference TRBV7-3 and TRBJ2-7, reads GAGVSQTPSNKVTEKGKYVELRCDPISGHTALYWYRQSLGQGPEFLIYFQGTGAADDSGLPNDRFFAVRPEGSVSTLKIQRTERGDSAVYLCASSLTLHGEQYFGPGTRLTVT.

The chain links TRBV7-2 to TRBJ1-1; unclear D gene. The CDR3 extends over 13 amino acids. From germline, CDR1 is SGHTA and CDR2 FQGNSA. Trimming removed 2 bases at V and 2 bases at J, with 6 bases between. The CDR3 reads CASSLNSNTEAFF. CDR3 coding DNA: TGTGCCAGCAGCTTAAACAGCAACACTGAAGCTTTCTTT.

This clone has only a few counts. The gene calls are TRBV19 and TRBJ2-5; 9 bases align to TRBD2. The V and J ends lost 6 bases and 7 bases, in that order; junction bases with no gene match: 12. Germline V gene data show CDR1 as LNHDA and CDR2 as SQIVND (reference sequence). CDR3 size: 15 residues. CDR3 DNA: TGTGCCAGTAGGGACCCAAGGAGTAGCGGGAGGACCCAGTACTTC. Translated, it gives CASRDPRSSGRTQYF.

The CDR3 DNA reads as TGCGCCAGCAGCTCCTCCGGGACTAGCGTGACCTTCACAGATACGCAGTATTTT. Translating gives CASSSSGTSVTFTDTQYF. The chain is built from TRBV5-1 and TRBJ2-3; TRBD2 agrees at 10 bases. The V gene end was trimmed by 3 bases and the J gene end by 2 bases; junction bases not matched to a gene: 12. This CDR3 is 18 amino acids long. In germline, CDR1 is SGHRS, CDR2 YFSETQ.

The CDR3 reads CASSNSLPGQEKLFF. In DNA form, the CDR3 reads TGTGCCAGCAGTAATTCCCTCCCGGGACAAGAAAAACTGTTTTTT. The chain employs TRBV27 and TRBJ1-4; D is perhaps TRBD1 (6 bases). Per germline, CDR1 MNHEY and CDR2 SMNVEV (reference sequence). The CDR3 has 15 amino acids. Trimming took off 5 bases at V and 8 bases at J, with 18 bases between the two ends.

The chain recombines TRBV5-4 with TRBJ1-2, with TRBD1 matching over 9 bases. The junction had 13 bases not matched to a gene; V was cut back by 3 bases and J by 7 bases. The CDR3 is made up of 16 amino acids. CDR1 and CDR2 from the germline V gene are SGHNT and YYREEE (reference sequence). Written as DNA, the CDR3 is TGTGCCAGCAGCTACGGGGCCGGGACAGGGTTCGGTGGCTACACCTTC. The encoded protein is CASSYGAGTGFGGYTF.

Only a few counts were recorded for this clone. The chain uses TRBV4-3 and TRBJ2-2; the D gene is possibly TRBD1 (6 bases). Trimming took 2 bases from V and 1 from J, leaving 11 bases between them. The CDR3 runs to 16 residues. In germline, CDR1 is LGHNA, CDR2 YSLEER. In DNA form, the CDR3 reads TGCGCCAGCAGCCAATCCCTACAGGGGAACACCGGGGAGCTGTTTTTT. Protein sequence: CASSQSLQGNTGELFF.

This chain links TRBV9 with TRBJ2-7; D gene unclear. Germline CDR1 is SGDLS and CDR2 is YYNGEE. The germline V and J ends were trimmed by 0 bases and 0 bases, with 13 bases remaining between them. This CDR3 spans 16 amino acids. The DNA of the CDR3 is TGTGCCAGCAGCGTAGATGGAACAGTGTTCTCCTACGAGCAGTACTTC. It is translated as CASSVDGTVFSYEQYF.

CDR3 region: CASSPRTVMNTEAFF. DNA for the CDR3: TGTGCCAGCAGTCCCAGGACAGTCATGAACACTGAAGCTTTCTTT. The chain uses TRBV27 and TRBJ1-1; D perhaps matches TRBD1 (6 bases). The V gene's germline CDR1 is MNHEY and CDR2 SMNVEV (reference sequence). CDR3 size: 15 residues. The V gene lost 5 bases and the J gene lost 0 bases, with 13 bases spanning the gap.

V gene TRBV9 combines with J gene TRBJ1-3, with D tentatively TRBD1 (6 bases). The CDR3 spans 17 residues. Germline CDR1 SGDLS, CDR2 YYNGEE. V lost 1 base to trimming and J lost 0 bases, with 14 bases between them. This CDR3 reads CASSVLEQGFSGNTIYF. The CDR3 coding sequence is TGTGCCAGCAGCGTACTGGAACAGGGTTTCTCTGGAAACACCATATATTTT.

V and J are TRBV19 and TRBJ1-6; D is unclear. The length of the CDR3 is 16 residues. CDR1 and CDR2 from the germline V gene are LNHDA and SQIVND (reference sequence). Trimming took 0 bases from V and 6 from J, leaving 12 bases between them. Here the CDR3 reads CASSIEGGSPNSPLHF. CDR3 nucleotide sequence: TGTGCCAGTAGTATAGAGGGAGGTTCACCTAATTCACCCCTCCACTTT. The variable domain in full, with the rest retrieved from reference TRBV19 and TRBJ1-6, is DGGITQSPKYLFRKEGQNVTLSCEQNLNHDAMYWYRQDPGQGLRLIYYSQIVNDFQKGDIAEGYSVSREKKESFPLTVTSAQKNPTAFYLCASSIEGGSPNSPLHFGNGTRLTVT.

The chain recombines TRBV5-1 with TRBJ2-7, with D tentatively TRBD2 (6 bases). CDR3 length: 13 residues. Germline V gives CDR1 SGHRS, CDR2 YFSETQ. The V and J ends lost 3 bases and 7 bases respectively, with 14 bases between them. The CDR3 DNA follows: TGCGCCAGCAGCTGGGCAGAGGAGGGTGAGCAGTACTTC. It is translated as CASSWAEEGEQYF. The entire variable domain, with the rest obtained from reference TRBV5-1 and TRBJ2-7, is as follows: KAGVTQTPRYLIKTRGQQVTLSCSPISGHRSVSWYQQTPGQGLQFLFEYFSETQRNKGNFPGRFSGRQFSNSRSEMNVSTLELGDSALYLCASSWAEEGEQYFGPGTRLTVT.

In regard to this clone: The same CDR3 can be traced to other DNA sequences in this sample. This sequence joins TRBV19 and TRBJ1-1; D is unresolved. Germline V CDR1 and CDR2: LNHDA, SQIVND (reference sequence). This CDR3 has 13 residues. The V end was cut by 3 bases, the J end by 1 base, with 6 bases between. CDR3 sequence: CASSISGNTEAFF. DNA for the CDR3: TGTGCCAGTAGTATTAGTGGGAACACTGAAGCTTTCTTT.

The chain links TRBV2 to TRBJ2-3, with 14 bases fitting TRBD2. The germline CDR1 and CDR2 sequences are SNHLY and FYNNEI. With 1 base clipped from V and 1 base from J, the junction kept 1 base outside the gene matches. CDR3 length: 17 amino acids. The CDR3 DNA is TGTGCCAGCAGTGAAGGGGGACTAGCGGGAGGCACAGATACGCAGTATTTT. Its protein is CASSEGGLAGGTDTQYF. Full variable domain (rest looked up from reference TRBV2 and TRBJ2-3): EPEVTQTPSHQVTQMGQEVILRCVPISNHLYFYWYRQILGQKVEFLVSFYNNEISEKSEIFDDQFSVERPDGSNFTLKIRSTKLEDSAMYFCASSEGGLAGGTDTQYFGPGTRLTVL.

This chain connects TRBV10-3 to TRBJ1-3; D possibly corresponds to TRBD1 (5 bases). CDR1 and CDR2 from the germline V gene are ENHRY and SYGVKD. Between the trimmed V and J ends, which lost 6 bases and 1 base, there was a span of 16 bases. This CDR3 comprises 16 residues. The CDR3 here is CAIRQEGKSSGNTIYF. CDR3 bases: TGTGCCATCAGGCAGGAGGGGAAGTCGTCTGGAAACACCATATATTTT.